This TCR beta chain was captured in a study of vaccination effects on CD4 cells after COVID-19. V lost 4 bases and J lost 3, with 16 bases in between. Germline V gene data show CDR1 as MDHEN and CDR2 as SYDVKM. The CDR3 totals 16 residues. The study, taken as a whole, reports: The study dataset contains few convalescent patients and includes no early post-infection timepoints.

Under the ViraFEST assay, PBMC were stimulated with viral peptide pools so that antigen-specific CD4+ T cells expanded. Sequencing was performed afterwards. Isolation of CD4+ T cells took place after about 10 days of culture. Participants got two doses of BNT162b2 or mRNA-1273 vaccine. Every well got over 1.5 million PBMC, which were grown with around 9.2 IU/ml IL-2 and 10 ug/ml peptides. Note on this clone: The target antigen is unknown.

Clones were sequenced by immunoSEQ multiplex PCR, and TCRdb holds only the in-frame ones, with some missing. This table has fewer than 90,000 clones, over 70% appearing once. This receptor was obtained from a human donor who received a COVID-19 vaccine. The source material was CD4+ T cells from PBMCs cultured with HCoV-OC43 spike peptides, sampled after COVID-19 vaccination. Documented subset: HCoV-OC43 spike overlapping peptide pool stimulation. The gene calls are TRBV28 and TRBJ2-4, with a possible D match to TRBD1 (6 bases). In DNA form, the CDR3 reads TGTGCCAGCAGTTCCCGACAGGCTGGGGTCAAAAACATTCAGTACTTC. Protein product: CASSSRQAGVKNIQYF.